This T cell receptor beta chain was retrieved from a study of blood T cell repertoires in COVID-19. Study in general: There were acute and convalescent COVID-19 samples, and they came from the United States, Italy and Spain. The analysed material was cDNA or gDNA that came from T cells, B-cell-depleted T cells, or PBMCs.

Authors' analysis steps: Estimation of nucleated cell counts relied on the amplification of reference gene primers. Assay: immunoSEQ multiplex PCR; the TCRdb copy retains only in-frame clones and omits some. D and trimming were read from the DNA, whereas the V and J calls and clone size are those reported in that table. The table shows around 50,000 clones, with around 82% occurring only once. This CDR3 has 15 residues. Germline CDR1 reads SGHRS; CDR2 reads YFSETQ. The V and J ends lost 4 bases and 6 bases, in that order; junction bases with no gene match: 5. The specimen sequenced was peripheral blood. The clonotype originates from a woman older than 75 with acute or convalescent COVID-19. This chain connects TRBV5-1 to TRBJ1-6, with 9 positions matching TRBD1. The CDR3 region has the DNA TGCGCCAGCAGCCGGACAGGGGATAGTAATTCACCCCTCCACTTT. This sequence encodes CASSRTGDSNSPLHF.